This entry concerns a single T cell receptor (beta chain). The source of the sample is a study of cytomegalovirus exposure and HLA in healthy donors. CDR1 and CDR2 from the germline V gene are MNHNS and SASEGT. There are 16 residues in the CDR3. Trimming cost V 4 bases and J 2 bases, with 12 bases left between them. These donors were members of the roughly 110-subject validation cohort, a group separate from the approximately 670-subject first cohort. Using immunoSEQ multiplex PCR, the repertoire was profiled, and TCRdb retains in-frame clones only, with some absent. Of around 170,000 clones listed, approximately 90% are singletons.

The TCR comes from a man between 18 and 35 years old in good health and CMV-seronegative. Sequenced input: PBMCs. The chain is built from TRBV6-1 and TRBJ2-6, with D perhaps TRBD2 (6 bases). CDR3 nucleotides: TGTGCCAGCAGTGTCTTCCGCGGGGCTGGGGCCAACGTCCTGACTTTC. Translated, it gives CASSVFRGAGANVLTF.